A selection of T cell receptor beta chains follows, all from one sample in a study of T cell changes during pregnancy in multiple sclerosis. Some clones are missing from TCRdb's copy, which holds only in-frame ones; the method was immunoSEQ multiplex PCR. Of 65,000 to 95,000 clones listed, about 91% are singletons. The sample consisted of peripheral blood, taken before pregnancy. All receptors come from a female donor with multiple sclerosis, enrolled in a pregnancy study. The CDR3 runs from the conserved cysteine through the conserved F or W. Fields, in order: clone size, V gene, D gene, J gene, CDR3 protein, CDR3 DNA. D genes are given only for firm matches. Clone size is not always given. Where it is, it says once, few, many or a class for expanded clones.

size: .; V: TRBV28; D: .; J: TRBJ2-7; CDR3: CASSPPGDYEQYF; DNA: TGTGCCAGCAGTCCCCCCGGAGACTACGAGCAGTACTTC
size: .; V: TRBV2; D: .; J: TRBJ1-1; CDR3: CASSEWQPGGAEAFF; DNA: TGTGCCAGCAGTGAGTGGCAGCCCGGGGGGGCTGAAGCTTTCTTT
size: .; V: TRBV28; D: .; J: TRBJ1-5; CDR3: CASSLLTRGEQPQHF; DNA: TGTGCCAGCAGTTTATTGACCAGGGGAGAACAGCCCCAGCATTTT
size: .; V: TRBV5-1; D: TRBD1; J: TRBJ2-3; CDR3: CASSSSRQGAPLDTQYF; DNA: TGCGCCAGCAGCTCCTCCCGACAGGGGGCCCCTTTAGATACGCAGTATTTT
size: .; V: TRBV30; D: TRBD2; J: TRBJ2-3; CDR3: CAWSPGGTTTDTQYF; DNA: TGTGCCTGGAGTCCGGGCGGGACTACCACAGATACGCAGTATTTT
size: .; V: TRBV11-2; D: .; J: TRBJ2-5; CDR3: CASSQPPGTAQETQYF; DNA: TGTGCCAGCAGCCAACCCCCGGGAACTGCTCAAGAGACCCAGTACTTC
size: .; V: TRBV18; D: .; J: TRBJ2-7; CDR3: CASSPAQGYEQYF; DNA: TGTGCCAGCTCACCAGCACAGGGCTACGAGCAGTACTTC
size: .; V: TRBV5-6; D: TRBD2; J: TRBJ2-1; CDR3: CASSLLAGAAYNEQFF; DNA: TGTGCCAGCAGCCTTTTAGCGGGGGCAGCCTACAATGAGCAGTTCTTC
size: .; V: TRBV7-8; D: .; J: TRBJ1-3; CDR3: CASSPNLYSPDGNTIYF; DNA: TGTGCCAGCAGCCCAAATCTCTACTCGCCCGATGGAAACACCATATATTTT
size: few; V: TRBV19; D: .; J: TRBJ1-1; CDR3: CASSIQRGTAEAFF; DNA: TGTGCCAGTAGTATTCAGCGGGGTACTGCTGAAGCTTTCTTT
size: once; V: TRBV9; D: TRBD2; J: TRBJ2-3; CDR3: CASSVTSGTDTQYF; DNA: TGTGCCAGCAGCGTAACTAGCGGCACAGATACGCAGTATTTT
size: .; V: TRBV10-3; D: .; J: TRBJ1-2; CDR3: CAISETAPNYGYTF; DNA: TGTGCCATCAGTGAGACAGCACCCAACTATGGCTACACCTTC
size: .; V: TRBV11-1; D: .; J: TRBJ2-3; CDR3: CASSLVGGGPDTQYF; DNA: TGTGCCAGCAGCTTAGTAGGGGGAGGGCCAGATACGCAGTATTTT
size: .; V: TRBV10-3; D: TRBD1; J: TRBJ2-2; CDR3: CAITRQGAGTGELFF; DNA: TGTGCCATCACAAGACAGGGGGCTGGCACCGGGGAGCTGTTTTTT
size: .; V: TRBV14; D: .; J: TRBJ1-6; CDR3: CASQRSEGNLINSPLHF; DNA: TGTGCCAGCCAGAGGTCCGAAGGAAACCTAATCAATTCACCCCTCCACTTT